Sequencing of this TCR beta chain was carried out in a study of immune characteristics of hereditary and idiopathic chronic pancreatitis. CDR3 length: 11 residues. Germline-derived CDR1 and CDR2 are SQVTM and ANQGSEA. The J segment lost 3 bases and the V segment lost 7 bases, leaving 1 base of the junction unmatched. TCRdb's table, derived via immunoSEQ multiplex PCR, lists solely in-frame clones and lacks some. Seen here are 13,000 to 15,000 clones, roughly 70% observed once, and the top ten hold 12% to 15%. The pancreas tissue came from patients undergoing total pancreatectomy with islet autotransplantation.

Sequenced input: pancreas tissue with hereditary chronic pancreatitis. The clonotype originates from a human donor with chronic pancreatitis. The gene calls are TRBV29-1 and TRBJ2-5, with 8 nucleotides matching TRBD2. The CDR3 sequence: CSAGGEETQYF. The DNA of the CDR3 is TGCAGCGCCGGGGGGGAAGAGACCCAGTACTTC.